This TCR beta chain was captured in a study of blood T cell repertoires in COVID-19. Original data processing: Amplified reference gene primers provided the basis for estimating nucleated cell counts. Sequencing used immunoSEQ multiplex PCR; TCRdb keeps in-frame clones, though not all of them. D and trimming come from the DNA, and the V and J calls and clone size come from that table. The repertoire holds about 150,000 clones, about 80% seen once, with around a fifth in the top ten. V dropped 2 bases and J dropped 6; count of bases not matched to a gene: 8. CDR3 size: 15 residues. Germline CDR1 SGHRS, CDR2 YFSETQ.

This clonotype was sampled from a woman between 65 and 79 years old in a cohort exposed to, infected with or recovered from COVID-19 (not recorded which). The chain employs TRBV5-1 and TRBJ2-3; 8 positions agree with TRBD2. The sample was PBMCs or T cells enriched from blood (not recorded which). CDR3 loop: CASSFLAGTPDTQYF. In DNA, the CDR3 is TGCGCCAGCAGCTTTTTAGCGGGGACTCCGGATACGCAGTATTTT.